The 25 T cell receptor beta chains in this list originate from one sample, sequenced in a study of blood T cell repertoires in COVID-19. Libraries were prepared by immunoSEQ multiplex PCR; TCRdb keeps only in-frame clonotypes and omits some of them. The data hold 220,000 or so clones, with 80% to 90% observed a single time. Specimen: peripheral blood. Source of these receptors: a woman aged 60-75 years who had recovered from COVID-19.

CDR3 sequence: CASSLAGLAGGPDGELFF. In DNA form, the CDR3 reads TGTGCCAGCAGCTTAGCGGGTCTAGCGGGGGGGCCGGACGGGGAGCTGTTTTTT. The V and J genes are TRBV7-8 and TRBJ2-2, with TRBD2 matching over 12 bases. The V and J ends lost 0 bases and 7 bases, in that order; junction bases with no gene match: 9. CDR3 size: 18 residues. The V gene's germline CDR1 is SGHVS and CDR2 FQNEAQ.

The chain carries TRBV4-2 and TRBJ2-1, with 7 bases identical to TRBD2. The trim removed 3 bases at V and 2 bases at J, leaving 7 bases unmatched. The length of the CDR3 is 16 residues. Germline assignment: CDR1 LGHNA and CDR2 YNFKEQ. CDR3 in DNA: TGTGCCAGCAGCCAGAACCGGGACTACACCTACAATGAGCAGTTCTTC. This gives the protein CASSQNRDYTYNEQFF.

This sequence joins TRBV11-3 and TRBJ2-1; weak D call: TRBD1 (6 bases). CDR3 length: 14 amino acids. The germline V gene encodes CDR1 SGHNT and CDR2 YENEEA. V was trimmed by 1 base and J by 9 bases, leaving 13 bases between them. In DNA, the CDR3 is TGTGCCAGCAGCTTAGCCAACAGGGCAACTGAGCAGTTCTTC. The encoded protein is CASSLANRATEQFF.

V usage is TRBV5-1 and J usage is TRBJ2-1, with 8 bases fitting TRBD2. The CDR3 totals 18 residues. After removal of 1 base from V and 3 bases from J, the junction contained 12 bases not matched to a gene. In germline, CDR1 is SGHRS, CDR2 YFSETQ. CDR3 sequence: CASSLWVAAGGRYNEQFF. CDR3 sequence (DNA): TGCGCCAGCAGCTTGTGGGTGGCCGCGGGGGGACGCTACAATGAGCAGTTCTTC.

This sequence joins TRBV10-3 and TRBJ2-1, with 10 bases fitting TRBD2. V gave up 4 bases and J gave up 6 bases; unmatched junction bases: 0. The CDR3 has 13 amino acids. Germline V gene data show CDR1 as ENHRY and CDR2 as SYGVKD. This CDR3 is CAISGTSGNEQFF. CDR3 nucleotides: TGTGCCATCAGTGGGACTAGCGGCAATGAGCAGTTCTTC.

The chain uses TRBV7-9 and TRBJ2-1; maybe TRBD2 (5 bases). The CDR3 has 14 residues. Per germline, CDR1 SEHNR and CDR2 FQNEAQ (reference sequence). Trimming cost V 3 bases and J 4 bases, with 10 bases left between them. CDR3 in amino acids: CASSFLGEYNEQFF. Here the CDR3 DNA reads TGTGCCAGCAGCTTCCTGGGAGAGTACAATGAGCAGTTCTTC.

The chain links TRBV5-5 to TRBJ2-3; D is uncertain. Germline loops: CDR1 SGHKS, CDR2 YYEKEE (reference sequence). V dropped 0 bases and J dropped 0 bases, with 8 bases sitting between them. This CDR3 has 15 residues. The CDR3 loop is CASSLDGRSTDTQYF. The CDR3 nucleotides are TGTGCCAGCAGCTTGGATGGCAGGAGCACAGATACGCAGTATTTT.

The chain is built from TRBV19 and TRBJ1-5, with D perhaps matching TRBD1 (6 bases). The V gene's germline CDR1 is LNHDA and CDR2 SQIVND (reference sequence). This CDR3 has 12 amino acids. The V and J ends lost 8 bases and 3 bases respectively, with 8 bases between them. The DNA for the CDR3 is TGTGCCAGTGGACAGTTCAATCAGCCCCAGCATTTT. It specifies CASGQFNQPQHF.

This clone was counted a single time. The chain carries TRBV5-5 and TRBJ2-2; D unclear. The V end was cut by 2 bases, the J end by 6 bases, with 14 bases between. This CDR3 comprises 15 residues. The V gene's germline CDR1 is SGHKS and CDR2 YYEKEE (reference sequence). CDR3 DNA sequence: TGTGCCAGCAGCTTCATACCTAGTGACGCCGGGGAGCTGTTTTTT. Translated: CASSFIPSDAGELFF.

In its sample, this clone was seen a few times. This chain uses TRBV5-3 with TRBJ2-1, with a possible D match to TRBD2 (6 bases). TRBV5-3 is an open reading frame whose function is uncertain. The CDR3 is 15 amino acids. V was pared by 0 bases and J by 8 bases, with 15 bases between. The CDR3 sequence is CARSLELAIGDEQFF. The CDR3 DNA is TGTGCCAGAAGCTTGGAGCTAGCGATCGGGGATGAGCAGTTCTTC.

This clone was observed a handful of times. The chain carries TRBV25-1 and TRBJ1-2, with 8 bases lining up with TRBD1. The CDR3 runs 13 residues. V lost 3 bases, J lost 8 bases, and 5 bases stayed unmatched. Germline CDR1 and CDR2: MGHDK and SYGVNS. CDR3 region: CASSDGTGRGYTF. CDR3 DNA sequence: TGTGCCAGCAGTGACGGGACAGGCCGAGGCTACACCTTC.

There are a few counts of this clone. V and J are TRBV5-1 and TRBJ1-1; TRBD1 aligns across 8 bases. V lost 2 bases and J lost 3; bases outside the gene matches: 0. The CDR3 contains 13 residues. CDR1 is SGHRS and CDR2 is YFSETQ in the germline V gene. CDR3: CASSLQGDTEAFF. In DNA form, the CDR3 reads TGCGCCAGCAGCTTACAGGGGGACACTGAAGCTTTCTTT.

The count of this clone is one. The V call is TRBV10-2, the J call TRBJ1-5; no definite D call. Germline V lookup: CDR1 WSHSY, CDR2 SAAADI. The germline V and J ends were trimmed by 5 bases and 2 bases, with 10 bases remaining between them. There are 14 residues in the CDR3. The CDR3 loop is CASSTRVGNQPQHF. CDR3 nucleotide sequence: TGCGCCAGCAGTACTAGGGTCGGCAATCAGCCCCAGCATTTT.

The CDR3 region has the DNA TGCAGCGCCTTTTCTACTTATGGCTACACCTTC. Protein: CSAFSTYGYTF. The V and J genes are TRBV29-1 and TRBJ1-2; D unresolved. The CDR3 sequence is 11 residues long. V lost 7 bases and J 5 bases, leaving 11 bases between the germline ends. The V gene's germline CDR1 is SQVTM and CDR2 ANQGSEA.

This sequence joins TRBV13 and TRBJ1-3, with TRBD1 identical over 7 bases. CDR1 and CDR2 (germline): PRHDT, FYEKMQ (reference sequence). The CDR3 sequence is 15 residues long. V lost 4 bases to trimming and J lost 2 bases; unmatched junction nucleotides: 5. The CDR3 protein is CASSWRTGAGNTIYF. CDR3 DNA sequence: TGTGCCAGCAGCTGGCGGACAGGTGCTGGAAACACCATATATTTT. The whole variable domain, filled in from reference TRBV13 and TRBJ1-3, reads AAGVIQSPRHLIKEKRETATLKCYPIPRHDTVYWYQQGPGQDPQFLISFYEKMQSDKGSIPDRFSAQQFSDYHSELNMSSLELGDSALYFCASSWRTGAGNTIYFGEGSWLTVV.

This clone was counted a single time. CDR3 coding DNA: TGTGCCAGGGGAAGGAGGCCCAACTATAATTCACCCCTCCACTTT. It yields the protein CARGRRPNYNSPLHF. The chain has TRBV6-4 and TRBJ1-6, with unresolved D. V was pared by 9 bases and J by 3 bases, with 15 bases between. The CDR3 is 15 residues long. From germline, CDR1 is MRHNA and CDR2 SNTAGT.

This chain uses TRBV7-8 with TRBJ2-5, with D perhaps matching TRBD2 (5 bases). The germline V gene has CDR1 SGHVS and CDR2 FQNEAQ. The ends were cut back, 5 bases at V and 2 bases at J, with 9 bases in the middle. This CDR3 has 13 residues. The DNA of the CDR3 is TGTGCCAGCAGCCGGACTCCTCAAGAGACCCAGTACTTC. Its translation: CASSRTPQETQYF.

This clone was observed a handful of times. The genes are TRBV30 and TRBJ2-1; possibly TRBD2 for D (7 bases). V was pared by 0 bases and J by 9 bases, with 18 bases between. CDR1 is GTSNPN and CDR2 is SVGIG in the germline V gene (reference sequence). This CDR3 is built from 15 residues. The CDR3 nucleotides read TGTGCCTGGAGTGTACAGGTTGGACAGCGGGGTGAGCAGTTCTTC. Translating it yields CAWSVQVGQRGEQFF.

V usage is TRBV15 and J usage is TRBJ1-3; D unclear. Germline CDR1 reads LNHNV; CDR2 reads YYDKDF (reference sequence). This CDR3 comprises 14 residues. Trimming cost V 6 bases and J 4 bases, with 13 bases left between them. The CDR3 spells CATSGGRPGNTIYF. As DNA, the CDR3 is TGTGCCACCAGTGGAGGGCGTCCAGGAAACACCATATATTTT.

This chain joins TRBV9 and TRBJ1-1; D gene uncertain. V gave up 0 bases and J gave up 4 bases, with 10 bases separating them. This CDR3 has 14 amino acids. Germline CDR1 reads SGDLS; CDR2 reads YYNGEE. CDR3 region: CASSVVSPGTEAFF. CDR3 sequence (DNA): TGTGCCAGCAGCGTAGTGTCCCCGGGCACTGAAGCTTTCTTT.

This chain uses TRBV18 with TRBJ1-1; maybe TRBD1 (6 bases). The CDR3 runs 16 residues. The germline CDR1 and CDR2 sequences are KGHSH and LQKENI. The V and J ends lost 3 bases and 3 bases respectively, with 17 bases between them. The CDR3 nucleotides are TGTGCCAGCTCACCCGTAGGGGGTGCGGGTCACACTGAAGCTTTCTTT. It yields the protein CASSPVGGAGHTEAFF.

V usage is TRBV18 and J usage is TRBJ1-3; 10 nucleotides align to TRBD1. CDR1 and CDR2 from the germline V gene are KGHSH and LQKENI. V gave up 6 bases and J gave up 13 bases; unmatched junction bases: 9. There are 13 residues in the CDR3. In nucleotides, the CDR3 is TGTGCCAGCTCGCCGGGACAGGGGCTTAGGATATATTTT. Translation gives CASSPGQGLRIYF.

The rearrangement joins TRBV7-9 to TRBJ1-4; perhaps TRBD1 as D (6 bases). Trimming removed 2 bases from V and 5 bases from J, with 12 bases in between. Germline-derived CDR1 and CDR2 are SEHNR and FQNEAQ (reference sequence). The CDR3 contains 15 residues. CDR3 amino acids: CASSLSGTPNEKLFF. DNA for the CDR3: TGTGCCAGCAGCTTAAGCGGGACACCCAATGAAAAACTGTTTTTT.

The chain combines TRBV12-3 or TRBV12-4 with TRBJ1-1; 9 nucleotides agree with TRBD1. CDR3 size: 13 residues. The J segment lost 0 bases and the V segment lost 8 bases, leaving 1 base of the junction unmatched. This CDR3 reads CASRTGVNTEAFF. For the CDR3, the DNA is TGTGCCAGCCGGACAGGGGTGAACACTGAAGCTTTCTTT.

J is TRBJ1-1 and V is TRBV2; D gene uncertain. Germline V gene lookup returns CDR1 SNHLY and CDR2 FYNNEI. Between the trimmed V and J ends, which lost 7 bases and 0 bases, there was a span of 12 bases. This CDR3 region has 14 residues. The CDR3 DNA sequence: TGTGCCAGCAATCCCCCAGGTATGAACACTGAAGCTTTCTTT. It is translated as CASNPPGMNTEAFF.